Listed here are 10 T cell receptor beta chains from one sample, sequenced in a study of T cell repertoires in ileal Crohn's disease (dated by TCRdb to between 2018 and 2020). Preparation of the library involved the immunoSEQ multiplex PCR assay. TCRdb stores this immuneACCESS table with in-frame sequences only. Part of the clones is absent; in the studies checked, under half of the shortfall reflects unresolved V genes, and no reason is known for the rest. The table for this sample lists around 5,400 clones; approximately 80% of them were counted only once. Clones ranked in the top ten supply 42% of the sample. The time point label on this specimen signifies: inflamed ileum from the surgical specimen. The material sequenced was ileal tissue. Receptors originate from an adult with Crohn's disease.

The V gene is TRBV2, the J gene TRBJ2-7, with D perhaps TRBD1 or TRBD2 (6 bases each). The CDR3 has 13 residues. Trimming took off 7 bases at V and 5 bases at J, with 15 bases between the two ends. The V gene's germline CDR1 is SNHLY and CDR2 FYNNEI. DNA of the CDR3: TGTGCCAGCAACCGGAGGGGGGCGGACGAGCAGTACTTC. As protein: CASNRRGADEQYF.

This sequence joins TRBV6-1 and TRBJ1-5; weak D call: TRBD1 (5 bases). This CDR3 is 15 amino acids long. Per germline, CDR1 MNHNS and CDR2 SASEGT. Trimming stripped 3 bases from V and 4 bases from J, with 13 bases between. This chain's CDR3 is CASSEDNRRNQPQHF. In DNA form, the CDR3 reads TGTGCCAGCAGTGAGGACAACAGAAGGAATCAGCCCCAGCATTTT.

The chain couples TRBV6-5 to TRBJ2-1; TRBD2 might be the D (7 bases). Germline loops: CDR1 MNHEY, CDR2 SVGAGI. V was shortened by 3 bases and J by 4 bases, with 16 bases between the two germline ends. This CDR3 has 16 amino acids. The CDR3 DNA is TGTGCCAGCAGTTATGGGGGCGGGGGAGGTTACAATGAGCAGTTCTTC. Its protein is CASSYGGGGGYNEQFF.

This clone turned up a few times. The J gene is TRBJ1-5, the V gene TRBV30; 7 nucleotides line up with TRBD1. V shed 0 bases and J 6 bases; nucleotides not matched to a gene: 14. CDR3 length: 17 amino acids. The germline CDR1 and CDR2 sequences are GTSNPN and SVGIG (reference sequence). This CDR3 is CAWSVRKGAGVRQPQHF. CDR3 nucleotides: TGTGCCTGGAGTGTACGTAAGGGGGCGGGAGTCCGTCAGCCCCAGCATTTT.

The chain has TRBV6-6 and TRBJ2-3; TRBD2 matches at 12 bases. The CDR3 totals 16 residues. V lost 8 bases and J lost 0; bases outside the gene matches: 6. Germline lookup yields CDR1 MNHNY and CDR2 SVGAGI (reference sequence). The CDR3 reads CASRPGLAGSTDTQYF. In DNA, the CDR3 is TGTGCCAGCCGCCCAGGACTAGCGGGGAGCACAGATACGCAGTATTTT.

The genes are TRBV4-1 and TRBJ2-3; D is perhaps TRBD1 or TRBD2 (6 bases each). V shed 0 bases and J shed 10 bases, with 14 bases lying between them. Per the germline V gene, CDR1 is MGHRA and CDR2 is YSYEKL. There are 14 residues in the CDR3. The chain's CDR3 is CASSQDRGGGPQYF. CDR3 in DNA: TGCGCCAGCAGCCAAGACCGCGGTGGGGGGCCGCAGTATTTT.

This clone showed up just once. This chain connects TRBV5-1 to TRBJ2-1; D gene uncertain. This CDR3 region has 13 residues. Per germline, CDR1 SGHRS and CDR2 YFSETQ. Trimming took off 0 bases at V and 4 bases at J, with 5 bases between the two ends. Here the CDR3 reads CASSLEAYNEQFF. In DNA form, the CDR3 reads TGCGCCAGCAGCTTGGAGGCTTACAATGAGCAGTTCTTC.

The V call is TRBV13, the J call TRBJ2-3, with unresolved D. V shed 0 bases and J shed 6 bases, with 16 bases lying between them. CDR3 length: 16 amino acids. Germline assignment: CDR1 PRHDT and CDR2 FYEKMQ (reference sequence). This chain's CDR3 is CASSLGGTLTGDTQYF. The CDR3 bases are TGTGCCAGCAGCTTAGGGGGAACCCTCACCGGGGATACGCAGTATTTT.

In its sample, this clone ranks as hyperexpanded (1% or more). The gene calls are TRBV21-1 and TRBJ1-4; TRBD1 is the table's D call and was not checked against the DNA. TRBV21-1 is flagged as a pseudogene. The CDR3 has 18 residues. For the CDR3, the DNA is TGTGCCAGCACCCAAAGTTCCCACAGGGGAAAGGGTAATGAAAAACTGTTTTTT. This gives the protein CASTQSSHRGKGNEKLFF.

The V call is TRBV7-9, the J call TRBJ2-7; D perhaps matches TRBD1 (5 bases). CDR3 length: 15 residues. V lost 5 bases to trimming and J lost 0 bases, with 14 bases between them. The germline V gene encodes CDR1 SEHNR and CDR2 FQNEAQ (reference sequence). CDR3 sequence reads: CASSNTGRHSYEQYF. The CDR3 DNA is TGTGCCAGCAGCAACACAGGTCGTCACTCCTACGAGCAGTACTTC. The full variable domain, in which reference TRBV7-9 and TRBJ2-7 provide the parts outside the CDR3, is DTGVSQNPRHKITKRGQNVTFRCDPISEHNRLYWYRQTLGQGPEFLTYFQNEAQLEKSRLLSDRFSAERPKGSFSTLEIQRTEQGDSAMYLCASSNTGRHSYEQYFGPGTRLTVT.